These 11 T cell receptor beta chains came from one sample sequenced in a study of Graves' ophthalmopathy and Graves' hyperthyroidism. For repertoire sequencing, the TCR beta CDR3 regions were amplified from RNA transcripts. The library came from an HTBI-primed first-round RT-PCR and a second-round multiplex PCR. TCRdb reprocessed the multiplex PCR reads via MiXCR and lists one record per CDR3 protein. In the table there are about 400,000 distinct CDR3 sequences, around 18% of which are singletons. The sample was peripheral blood. All receptors come from a woman aged 18-30 years with Graves' ophthalmopathy.

At least ten counts were recorded for this clonotype. V and J are TRBV6-2 or TRBV6-3 and TRBJ1-5; 9 bases line up with TRBD1. The J segment lost 5 bases and the V segment lost 6 bases, leaving 2 bases of the junction unmatched. CDR3 length equals 13 residues. Germline V gives CDR1 MNHEY, CDR2 SVGEGT. Written as DNA, the CDR3 is TGTGCCAGCAGAAGACAGGGGGATCAGCCCCAGCATTTT. It encodes CASRRQGDQPQHF.

This clonotype was counted ten times or more. The V and J genes are TRBV6-1 and TRBJ1-6, with D maybe TRBD1 (5 bases). V was trimmed by 8 bases and J by 2 bases, leaving 13 bases between them. The CDR3 runs 15 residues. From germline, CDR1 is MNHNS and CDR2 SASEGT. The CDR3 DNA is TGTGCCAGCCTCTTCGGGGGAACCTATAATTCACCCCTCCACTTT. This translates into CASLFGGTYNSPLHF.

This clonotype has only a few counts. The rearrangement links TRBV18 to TRBJ1-5, with D uncertain. V lost 5 bases and J 9 bases, leaving 17 bases between the germline ends. CDR3 length: 14 amino acids. Per germline, CDR1 KGHSH and CDR2 LQKENI. CDR3 sequence reads: CASSSLKIAGPQHF. The CDR3 bases are TGTGCCAGCTCATCCTTAAAGATCGCCGGGCCCCAGCATTTT.

Many counts were recorded for this clonotype. The rearrangement links TRBV6-2 or TRBV6-3 to TRBJ2-7; the D gene could be TRBD1 or TRBD2 (5 bases each). The CDR3 length is 15 residues. V lost 2 bases to trimming and J lost 7 bases, with 18 bases between them. CDR1 and CDR2 from the germline V gene are MNHEY and SVGEGT. CDR3 DNA sequence: TGTGCCAGCAGTTACGTCGGGGACCCCCTGCATGAGCAGTACTTC. Residues: CASSYVGDPLHEQYF.

This clonotype has ten or more counts. Lacking the conserved final phenylalanine or tryptophan, this CDR3 likely reflects a read error. Because the CDR3's place on the DNA is in doubt, the DNA is left out and the CDR3 is given as listed by TCRdb. J is TRBJ2-7 and V is TRBV6-1; the tabulated D call, TRBD1, remains unverified against the DNA. The CDR3 has 15 amino acids, counting both end residues. Germline lookup yields CDR1 MNHNS and CDR2 SASEGT. The CDR3 region is CASSEALGQGLRAGP.

This clonotype has at least ten counts. The chain employs TRBV6-5 and TRBJ1-2, with TRBD1 matching over 7 bases. This CDR3 region has 14 residues. The germline CDR1 and CDR2 sequences are MNHEY and SVGAGI. Losses at the gene ends were 2 bases for V and 8 bases for J; bases not matched to a gene: 8. CDR3 nucleotide sequence: TGTGCCAGCAGTTACACGCCGGGACAGCGAGGCTACACCTTC. It yields the protein CASSYTPGQRGYTF.

The table lists this clonotype with many counts. This chain uses TRBV5-1 with TRBJ1-6; D possibly corresponds to TRBD1 (6 bases). The CDR3 is 15 residues long. V lost 0 bases and J lost 7, with 11 bases in between. Looked up from germline, CDR1 is SGHRS and CDR2 is YFSETQ. CDR3 DNA sequence: TGCGCCAGCAGCTTGGATGACAGGAGCAATTCACCCCTCCACTTT. The encoded protein is CASSLDDRSNSPLHF.

This clonotype has ten or more counts. Here the CDR3 DNA reads TGCGCCAGCAGCTTGCACGGAGGGAGACAGCCCCAGCATTTT. Its protein is CASSLHGGRQPQHF. V is TRBV5-1 and J is TRBJ1-5; D remains unclear. Per germline, CDR1 SGHRS and CDR2 YFSETQ. CDR3 length: 14 amino acids. V gave up 1 base and J gave up 7 bases, with 12 bases separating them.

There are many counts of this clonotype. As DNA, the CDR3 is TGTGCCAGCAGTGAAAGGGCTAGCGGCCCCTACGAGCAGTACTTC. It translates to CASSERASGPYEQYF. This rearrangement joins TRBV6-1 to TRBJ2-7; 7 bases line up with TRBD2. V trimming: 2 bases; J trimming: 2 bases; junction bases outside the gene matches: 6. CDR1 MNHNS and CDR2 SASEGT come from the germline V gene. This CDR3 contains 15 residues.

The J gene is TRBJ2-2, the V gene TRBV19, with D uncertain. Looked up from germline, CDR1 is LNHDA and CDR2 is SQIVND (reference sequence). Trimming removed 8 bases from V and 6 bases from J, with 13 bases in between. The CDR3 sequence is 13 residues long. CDR3 DNA sequence: TGTGCCAGTTTAGGGTTGGTTGCCGGGGAGCTGTTTTTT. Its protein product is CASLGLVAGELFF.

The chain couples TRBV29-1 to TRBJ2-2; no clear D. Trimming left V 0 bases short and J 7 bases short, with 12 bases between. CDR1 SQVTM and CDR2 ANQGSEA come from the germline V gene. The length of the CDR3 is 14 residues. The CDR3 sequence is CSVEDTLMVGELFF. The CDR3 DNA is TGCAGCGTTGAAGATACCCTGATGGTCGGGGAGCTGTTTTTT.